The clone carrying this T cell receptor beta chain was seen repeatedly, ten times or more. This entry belongs to a study of blood T cell repertoires in COVID-19. Study-level background: PBMCs, B-cell-depleted T cells, or T cells provided the cDNA or gDNA that made up the material.

Clones were sequenced by immunoSEQ multiplex PCR, and TCRdb holds only the in-frame ones, with some missing. The sample has about 190,000 clones, approximately 80% seen once; the top ten hold approximately 13%. Material: peripheral blood. The sequence was obtained from a woman aged 45-65 years with acute or convalescent COVID-19.

The CDR3 DNA reads as TGTGCCAGTAGTATCGACTACTCTGGAAACACCATATATTTT. Translated, it gives CASSIDYSGNTIYF. The chain couples TRBV19 to TRBJ1-3; D gene unclear. V lost 3 bases to trimming and J lost 0 bases, with 6 bases between them. The germline V gene has CDR1 LNHDA and CDR2 SQIVND (reference sequence). The CDR3 is 14 amino acids.